This TCR beta chain was recorded in a study of blood T cell repertoires in COVID-19. V was clipped by 3 bases and J by 8 bases, with 7 bases between them. The CDR3 consists of 11 residues. Libraries were prepared by immunoSEQ multiplex PCR; TCRdb keeps only in-frame clonotypes and omits some of them. The table shows about 430,000 clones, with roughly 88% occurring only once. The sample comprised PBMCs or T cells enriched from blood (not recorded which). The V and J genes are TRBV12-3 or TRBV12-4 and TRBJ1-1, with no clear D. The clonotype was recovered from a woman aged 25 to 39 with acute COVID-19. The CDR3: CASSFQQEAFF. The DNA for the CDR3 is TGTGCCAGCAGTTTTCAACAGGAAGCTTTCTTT.